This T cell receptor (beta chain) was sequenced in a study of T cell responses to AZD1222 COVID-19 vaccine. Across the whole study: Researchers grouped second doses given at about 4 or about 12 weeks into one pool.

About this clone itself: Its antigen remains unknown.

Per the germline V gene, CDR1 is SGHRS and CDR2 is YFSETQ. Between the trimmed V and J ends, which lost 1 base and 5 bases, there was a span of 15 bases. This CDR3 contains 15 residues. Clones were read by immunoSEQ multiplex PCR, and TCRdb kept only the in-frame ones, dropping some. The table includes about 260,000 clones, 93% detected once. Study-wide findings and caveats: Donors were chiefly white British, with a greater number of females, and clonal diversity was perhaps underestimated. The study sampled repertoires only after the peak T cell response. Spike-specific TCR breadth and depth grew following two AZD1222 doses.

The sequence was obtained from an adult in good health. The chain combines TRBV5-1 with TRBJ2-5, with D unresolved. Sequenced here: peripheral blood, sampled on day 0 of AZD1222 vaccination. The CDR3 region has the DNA TGCGCCAGCAGCTTGTCGGGTCCAGACGGTGAGACCCAGTACTTC. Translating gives CASSLSGPDGETQYF.